The T cell receptor (beta chain) under discussion was sequenced for a study of blood T cell repertoires in COVID-19. Study-level information: Sample material is recorded as cDNA or gDNA derived from T cells, B-cell-depleted T cells, or PBMCs.

In the authors' workflow: Amplifying reference gene primers gave estimates of nucleated cell counts. Clones were sequenced by immunoSEQ multiplex PCR, and TCRdb holds only the in-frame ones, with some missing. V, J and clone size are taken as reported in that table, and D and trimming were inferred from the DNA itself. The table records about 100,000 clones, more than 65% of them present only once. The CDR3 totals 15 residues. Germline assignment: CDR1 LNHDA and CDR2 SQIVND (reference sequence). The ends lost 5 bases at V and 11 bases at J; junction bases unmatched: 14. This clonotype was obtained from a woman older than 75 with active or convalescent COVID-19. Sequencing was done on a sample of peripheral blood. The chain is built from TRBV19 and TRBJ1-5; TRBD1 matches at 8 bases. For the CDR3, the DNA is TGTGCCAGTAGTCCTACGCGGACAGGGCCGTCGTCCCAGCATTTT. It translates to CASSPTRTGPSSQHF.